This entry describes one T cell receptor (beta chain). Its antigen is still unknown. This sample was taken from a study of shared clonotypes between healthy human individuals. Regarding the study as a whole: It was the few donors that limited the genetic and exposure-history diversity represented.

Using immunoSEQ multiplex PCR, the repertoire was profiled, and TCRdb retains in-frame clones only, with some absent. Here the sample spans millions of clones, more than 85% being singletons. As defined, naive CD8 cells were CD45RO-negative and positively selected for CCR7, with terminally differentiated effector memory CD45RA+ cells excluded. The CDR3 sequence is 15 residues long. The germline V gene encodes CDR1 SGHAT and CDR2 FQNNGV. Trimming removed 2 bases from V and 4 bases from J; junction bases left unmatched: 4. This clonotype was sampled from a young man in good health. Some clones in this sample may be carry-over from other donors' samples. The sample was naive CD8+ T cells from PBMCs. This chain joins TRBV11-2 and TRBJ2-7, with 11 positions matching TRBD1. CDR3 bases: TGTGCCAGCAGCTTAATAGGGACAGGGGGTTACGAGCAGTACTTC. This encodes CASSLIGTGGYEQYF. Using reference TRBV11-2 and TRBJ2-7 for the parts outside the CDR3, the full variable domain is EAGVAQSPRYKIIEKRQSVAFWCNPISGHATLYWYQQILGQGPKLLIQFQNNGVVDDSQLPKDRFSAERLKGVDSTLKIQPAKLEDSAVYLCASSLIGTGGYEQYFGPGTRLTVT.